Presented here are 25 T cell receptor beta chains from one specimen sequenced in a study of post-analysis software for immune sequencing data. General study results and limits: Included in a set of roughly five TRBV segments more frequent in patients than controls were TRBV5-6, TRBV5-1 and TRBV20-1.

No cognate antigen is known for these TCRs. TCR beta libraries were prepared from cDNA with unique molecular identifiers. Using its own MiXCR run on the PCR reads, TCRdb lists one record per CDR3 protein. The table shows 740,000 or so distinct CDR3 sequences, with about 50% occurring only once. Sequences were obtained from blood. All receptors derive from a girl between 5 and 17 years old with multiple sclerosis.

The V and J genes are TRBV3-1 and TRBJ2-4, with D hard to call. Near its end, the DNA agrees better with TRBJ2-7, so the J call may be wrong. Germline loops: CDR1 LGHDT, CDR2 YNNKEL (reference sequence). The CDR3 extends over 14 amino acids. The CDR3 DNA sequence: TGTGCCAGCAGCCAAGGCTCAGCGCGCTTCGAGCAGTACTTC. It is translated as CASSQGSARFEQYF.

The J gene is TRBJ2-5, the V gene TRBV20-1; the D gene is possibly TRBD2 (6 bases). The CDR3 covers 12 residues. Germline CDR1 and CDR2: DFQATT and SNEGSKA (reference sequence). The germline V and J ends were trimmed by 5 bases and 4 bases, with 11 bases remaining between them. The CDR3 sequence is CSAPTGAETQYF. In DNA form, the CDR3 reads TGCAGTGCTCCAACGGGAGCAGAGACCCAGTACTTC.

This clonotype was recorded a few times. The chain joins TRBV20-1 to TRBJ2-5; 10 bases fit TRBD2. CDR3 length: 12 amino acids. Germline assignment: CDR1 DFQATT and CDR2 SNEGSKA (reference sequence). Losses at the gene ends were 3 bases for V and 7 bases for J; bases not matched to a gene: 2. Here the CDR3 DNA reads TGCAGTGCTAGTCTAGCGGGGGCGACCCAGTACTTC. It translates to CSASLAGATQYF.

The chain uses TRBV12-3 or TRBV12-4 and TRBJ1-5, with D perhaps matching TRBD1 (6 bases). CDR3 length: 15 residues. The ends were cut back, 5 bases at V and 0 bases at J, with 11 bases in the middle. Here the CDR3 reads CASSPQGYSNQPQHF. In DNA form, the CDR3 reads TGTGCCAGCAGTCCCCAGGGGTATAGCAATCAGCCCCAGCATTTT.

The CDR3 reads CSVDASGGYYNEQFF. Written as DNA, the CDR3 is TGCAGCGTTGACGCTAGCGGGGGTTATTACAATGAGCAGTTCTTC. The chain combines TRBV29-1 with TRBJ2-1; 10 nucleotides align to TRBD2. This CDR3 region has 15 residues. The ends lost 3 bases at V and 4 bases at J; junction bases unmatched: 6. The germline CDR1 and CDR2 sequences are SQVTM and ANQGSEA.

This clonotype was counted only a few times. This chain uses TRBV5-1 with TRBJ1-2, with no clear D. The germline V and J ends were trimmed by 4 bases and 6 bases, with 13 bases remaining between them. This CDR3 has 13 amino acids. The germline V gene has CDR1 SGHRS and CDR2 YFSETQ. As DNA, the CDR3 is TGCGCCAGCAGCGATATCCTGACCGATGGCTACACCTTC. Protein: CASSDILTDGYTF.

The chain employs TRBV29-1 and TRBJ1-5, with D possibly being TRBD1 (5 bases). Trimming took off 7 bases at V and 8 bases at J, with 15 bases between the two ends. CDR3 size: 12 residues. Germline lookup yields CDR1 SQVTM and CDR2 ANQGSEA. The CDR3 loop reads CSAGGGWEPQHF. The DNA for the CDR3 is TGCAGCGCCGGGGGGGGTTGGGAGCCCCAGCATTTT.

This chain joins TRBV19 and TRBJ2-3; D gene unclear. V was clipped by 1 base and J by 4 bases, with 3 bases between them. Germline loops: CDR1 LNHDA, CDR2 SQIVND (reference sequence). This CDR3 is built from 12 residues. CDR3 amino acids: CASSIVPDTQYF. The CDR3 nucleotides read TGTGCCAGTAGTATAGTTCCAGATACGCAGTATTTT.

The chain employs TRBV7-9 and TRBJ2-7; TRBD1 is a possible D gene (6 bases). The J call is doubtful: the DNA matches TRBJ2-5 better. This CDR3 comprises 15 residues. In germline, CDR1 is SEHNR, CDR2 FQNEAQ (reference sequence). In DNA, the CDR3 is TGTGCCAGCAAAAGGTACAGGGATATGGCAGAGACCCAGTACTTC. It translates to CASKRYRDMAETQYF.

The V call is TRBV7-9, the J call TRBJ2-7; D not certain. Germline-derived CDR1 and CDR2 are SEHNR and FQNEAQ (reference sequence). V was clipped by 4 bases and J by 3 bases, with 7 bases between them. The CDR3 extends over 12 amino acids. The CDR3 sequence: CASSSMDYEQYF. The CDR3 coding sequence is TGTGCCAGCAGCTCCATGGACTACGAGCAGTACTTC.

This clonotype came up a few times. V usage is TRBV5-5 and J usage is TRBJ2-7; D is unclear. This CDR3 spans 15 amino acids. Germline CDR1 is SGHKS and CDR2 is YYEKEE (reference sequence). The ends were cut back, 0 bases at V and 1 base at J, with 11 bases in the middle. This chain's CDR3 is CASSLEERFSYEQYF. The CDR3 DNA reads as TGTGCCAGCAGCTTGGAAGAAAGATTTTCCTACGAGCAGTACTTC.

The chain couples TRBV20-1 to TRBJ2-5; tentatively, D is TRBD2 (6 bases). The germline V gene has CDR1 DFQATT and CDR2 SNEGSKA (reference sequence). This CDR3 region has 15 residues. Trimming shortened V by 0 bases and J by 2 bases, and 13 bases separated the two germline ends. The chain's CDR3 is CSARDQGGDQETQYF. In DNA form, the CDR3 reads TGCAGTGCTAGAGATCAGGGCGGGGATCAAGAGACCCAGTACTTC.

This clonotype was seen more than once but under ten times. This chain connects TRBV29-1 to TRBJ2-7; maybe TRBD1 (5 bases). V gave up 6 bases and J gave up 0 bases, with 15 bases separating them. This CDR3 is built from 14 residues. Germline V lookup: CDR1 SQVTM, CDR2 ANQGSEA. CDR3 bases: TGCAGCGTCGTAACCGTCAGGGTCTCCTACGAGCAGTACTTC. It is translated as CSVVTVRVSYEQYF.

This chain connects TRBV7-3 to TRBJ2-2; D might be TRBD1 (5 bases). CDR3 length equals 15 residues. CDR1 is SGHTA and CDR2 is FQGTGA in the germline V gene. V lost 6 bases to trimming and J lost 7 bases, with 18 bases between them. CDR3: CASSTRGAGHGELFF. The CDR3 nucleotides are TGTGCCAGCAGTACAAGGGGCGCAGGTCACGGGGAGCTGTTTTTT.

This clonotype was counted between two and nine times. The chain carries TRBV29-1 and TRBJ1-4; D unresolved. From germline, CDR1 is SQVTM and CDR2 ANQGSEA. V lost 4 bases, J lost 4 bases, and 7 bases lay in between. This CDR3 spans 12 amino acids. CDR3 sequence: CSVVAGNEKLFF. The CDR3 nucleotides read TGCAGCGTTGTGGCCGGTAATGAAAAACTGTTTTTT.

This clonotype was counted only a few times. J is TRBJ1-6 and V is TRBV5-8; D gene unclear. The CDR3 is made up of 11 amino acids. CDR1 is SGHTS and CDR2 is YDEGEE in the germline V gene. Deletions cut 5 bases from V and 10 bases from J, with 7 bases between. This CDR3 reads CASRRASPLHF. For the CDR3, the DNA is TGTGCCAGCAGGCGGGCCTCACCCCTCCACTTT. Supplemented by reference TRBV5-8 and TRBJ1-6, the full variable domain reads EAGVTQSPTHLIKTRGQQATLRCSPISGHTSVYWYQQALGLGLQFLLWYDEGEERNRGNFPPRFSGRQFPNYSSELNVNALELEDSALYLCASRRASPLHFGNGTRLTVT.

The V and J genes are TRBV3-1 and TRBJ2-6, with TRBD1 as a possible D gene (6 bases). Trimming removed 1 base at V and 4 bases at J, with 14 bases between. The CDR3 runs 17 residues. In germline, CDR1 is LGHDT, CDR2 YNNKEL (reference sequence). CDR3 loop: CASSQGAGEAGANVLTF. The CDR3 nucleotides read TGTGCCAGCAGCCAAGGGGCAGGGGAAGCCGGGGCCAACGTCCTGACTTTC.

The rearrangement links TRBV5-1 to TRBJ2-1; 12 positions agree with TRBD2. The CDR3 has 15 amino acids. The germline CDR1 and CDR2 sequences are SGHRS and YFSETQ. Trimming cost V 2 bases and J 6 bases; bases outside gene matches: 3. CDR3 sequence: CASSFLTSGSNEQFF. The CDR3 bases are TGCGCCAGCAGCTTTTTGACTAGCGGGAGCAATGAGCAGTTCTTC.

V gene TRBV6-2 or TRBV6-3 combines with J gene TRBJ2-1; D remains ambiguous. The CDR3 spans 14 residues. In germline, CDR1 is MNHEY, CDR2 SVGEGT. Trimming took 7 bases from V and 5 from J, leaving 15 bases between them. The CDR3 DNA reads TGTGCCAGCACCGATTCGCTCCGCCACAATGAGCAGTTCTTC. This gives the protein CASTDSLRHNEQFF.

In its sample, this clonotype was seen a few times. V gene TRBV6-1 combines with J gene TRBJ1-1; no clear D. The V end was cut by 2 bases, the J end by 3 bases, with 7 bases between. From germline, CDR1 is MNHNS and CDR2 SASEGT. The CDR3 covers 13 residues. This chain's CDR3 is CASSEKGDTEAFF. In DNA, the CDR3 is TGTGCCAGCAGTGAAAAGGGAGACACTGAAGCTTTCTTT.

This clonotype was seen more than once but under ten times. The chain has TRBV11-3 and TRBJ1-1, with TRBD1 matching 11 bases. The V segment lost 4 bases and the J segment 4 bases; nucleotides outside the gene matches: 2. This CDR3 has 14 amino acids. Germline loops: CDR1 SGHNT, CDR2 YENEEA. CDR3 amino acids: CASSSGQGATEAFF. In DNA form, the CDR3 reads TGTGCCAGCAGCTCCGGACAGGGGGCCACTGAAGCTTTCTTT.

The chain is built from TRBV11-2 and TRBJ1-1; tentatively, D is TRBD1 (6 bases). The CDR3 is 16 residues long. Germline V lookup: CDR1 SGHAT, CDR2 FQNNGV. Trimming cost V 1 base and J 0 bases, with 12 bases left between them. As DNA, the CDR3 is TGTGCCAGCAGCTTAGGGGTGACAGGTTTGAACACTGAAGCTTTCTTT. It yields the protein CASSLGVTGLNTEAFF.

J is TRBJ2-3 and V is TRBV12-5, with 11 bases lining up with TRBD2. The ends lost 7 bases at V and 4 bases at J; junction bases unmatched: 25. There are 21 residues in the CDR3. Germline V gene data show CDR1 as LGHNT and CDR2 as FRNRAP. The CDR3 DNA follows: TGTGCTAGTGCCCCACCCAGGCTAGCGGGAGGCCTAACACTCCTCTCAGATACGCAGTATTTT. It yields the protein CASAPPRLAGGLTLLSDTQYF.

This chain connects TRBV7-2 to TRBJ2-3; D perhaps matches TRBD1 (5 bases). With 1 base removed from V and 2 bases from J, the gap between germline ends came to 10 bases. This CDR3 spans 15 amino acids. The germline CDR1 and CDR2 sequences are SGHTA and FQGNSA. The CDR3 DNA reads TGTGCCAGCAGCTTAGGTTTGGGGCTCACAGATACGCAGTATTTT. It encodes CASSLGLGLTDTQYF.

This chain connects TRBV2 to TRBJ2-1, with 10 bases identical to TRBD1. Looked up from germline, CDR1 is SNHLY and CDR2 is FYNNEI. Trimming took 6 bases from V and 4 from J; bases not matched to a gene: 6. The CDR3 is 15 residues long. The CDR3 reads CASRADRGQYNEQFF. The CDR3, as DNA: TGTGCCAGCAGAGCCGACAGGGGGCAGTACAATGAGCAGTTCTTC.